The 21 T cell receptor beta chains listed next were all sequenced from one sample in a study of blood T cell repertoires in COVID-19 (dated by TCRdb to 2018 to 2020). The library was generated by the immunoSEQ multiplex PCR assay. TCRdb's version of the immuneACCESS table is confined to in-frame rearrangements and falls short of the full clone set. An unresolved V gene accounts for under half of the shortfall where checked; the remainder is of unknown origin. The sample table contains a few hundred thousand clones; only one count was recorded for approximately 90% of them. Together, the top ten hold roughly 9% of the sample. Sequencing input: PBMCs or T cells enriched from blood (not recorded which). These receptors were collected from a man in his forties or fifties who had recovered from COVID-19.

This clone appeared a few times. This CDR3 is CASSVAAGLEAFF. DNA of the CDR3: TGTGCCAGCAGCGTAGCGGCAGGGTTGGAAGCTTTCTTT. The chain couples TRBV9 to TRBJ1-1, with a possible D match to TRBD1 (5 bases). This CDR3 has 13 residues. From germline, CDR1 is SGDLS and CDR2 YYNGEE. Trimming pared 0 bases from V and 8 bases from J, leaving 11 bases between.

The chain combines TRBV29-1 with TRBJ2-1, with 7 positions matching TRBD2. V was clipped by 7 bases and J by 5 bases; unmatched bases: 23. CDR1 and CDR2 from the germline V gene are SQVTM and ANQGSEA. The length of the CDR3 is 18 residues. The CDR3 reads CSAGGLAYTTLGNNEQFF. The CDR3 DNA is TGCAGCGCCGGGGGGTTGGCGTATACTACCCTAGGGAACAATGAGCAGTTCTTC.

Here the CDR3 reads CASSLGFADSYEQYF. Here the CDR3 DNA reads TGTGCCAGCAGCTTAGGTTTTGCAGACTCCTACGAGCAGTACTTC. The J gene is TRBJ2-7, the V gene TRBV13; D gene uncertain. This CDR3 comprises 15 residues. Germline lookup yields CDR1 PRHDT and CDR2 FYEKMQ (reference sequence). Trimming left V 0 bases short and J 0 bases short, with 9 bases between.

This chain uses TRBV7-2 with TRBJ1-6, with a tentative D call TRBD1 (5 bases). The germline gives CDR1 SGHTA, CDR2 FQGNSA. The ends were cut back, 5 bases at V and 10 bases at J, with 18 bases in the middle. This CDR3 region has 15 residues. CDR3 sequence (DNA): TGTGCCAGCAGCGGAACGGGGGGACTCAACTCACCCCTCCACTTT. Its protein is CASSGTGGLNSPLHF.

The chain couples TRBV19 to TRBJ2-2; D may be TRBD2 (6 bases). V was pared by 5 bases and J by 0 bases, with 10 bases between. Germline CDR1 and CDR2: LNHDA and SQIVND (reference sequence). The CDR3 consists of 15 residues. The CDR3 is CASSPAGSNTGELFF. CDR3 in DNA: TGTGCCAGTAGTCCGGCGGGATCGAACACCGGGGAGCTGTTTTTT.

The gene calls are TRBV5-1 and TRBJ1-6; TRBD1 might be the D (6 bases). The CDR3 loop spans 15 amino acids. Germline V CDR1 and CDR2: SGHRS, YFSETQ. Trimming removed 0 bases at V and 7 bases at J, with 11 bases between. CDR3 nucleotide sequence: TGCGCCAGCAGCTTGGCAGGGGATTTAAATTCACCCCTCCACTTT. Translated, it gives CASSLAGDLNSPLHF.

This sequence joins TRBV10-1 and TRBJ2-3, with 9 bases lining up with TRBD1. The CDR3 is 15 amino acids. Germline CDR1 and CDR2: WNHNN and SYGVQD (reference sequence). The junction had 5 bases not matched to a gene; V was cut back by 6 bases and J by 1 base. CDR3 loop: CASRRDRAGTDTQYF. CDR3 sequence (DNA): TGCGCCAGCAGAAGGGACAGGGCTGGCACAGATACGCAGTATTTT.

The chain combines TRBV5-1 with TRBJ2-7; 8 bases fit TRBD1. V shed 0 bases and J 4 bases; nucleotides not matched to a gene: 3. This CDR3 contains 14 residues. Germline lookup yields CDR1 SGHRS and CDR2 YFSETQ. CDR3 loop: CASSLGQGSYEQYF. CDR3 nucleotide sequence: TGCGCCAGCAGCTTGGGACAGGGGAGTTACGAGCAGTACTTC.

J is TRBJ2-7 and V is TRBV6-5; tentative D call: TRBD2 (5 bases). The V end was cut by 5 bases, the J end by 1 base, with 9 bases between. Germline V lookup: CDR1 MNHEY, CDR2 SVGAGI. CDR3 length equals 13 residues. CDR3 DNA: TGTGCCAGCAGTCCCGGGATTTCCTACGAGCAGTACTTC. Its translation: CASSPGISYEQYF.

The CDR3 bases are TGTGCCAGCAGTCCCACTGCCGCCCAGGGAGAGACCCAGTACTTC. This gives the protein CASSPTAAQGETQYF. This chain joins TRBV6-5 and TRBJ2-5; maybe TRBD1 (5 bases). The CDR3 sequence is 15 residues long. CDR1 is MNHEY, CDR2 SVGAGI, per germline. Trimming left V 5 bases short and J 4 bases short, with 17 bases between.

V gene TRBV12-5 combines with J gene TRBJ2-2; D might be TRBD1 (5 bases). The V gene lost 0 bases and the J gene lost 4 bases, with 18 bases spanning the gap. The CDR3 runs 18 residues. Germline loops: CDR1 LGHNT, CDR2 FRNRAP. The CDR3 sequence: CASGLVQLRLQGTGELFF. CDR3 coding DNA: TGTGCTAGTGGTTTGGTACAGCTCAGACTTCAGGGCACCGGGGAGCTGTTTTTT.

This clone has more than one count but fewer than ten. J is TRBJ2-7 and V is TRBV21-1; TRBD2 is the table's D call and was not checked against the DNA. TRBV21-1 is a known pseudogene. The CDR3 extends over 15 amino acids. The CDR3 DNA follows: TGTGCCAGCACCCTGACTAGCGGGAGGATTTACGAGCAGTACTTC. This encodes CASTLTSGRIYEQYF.

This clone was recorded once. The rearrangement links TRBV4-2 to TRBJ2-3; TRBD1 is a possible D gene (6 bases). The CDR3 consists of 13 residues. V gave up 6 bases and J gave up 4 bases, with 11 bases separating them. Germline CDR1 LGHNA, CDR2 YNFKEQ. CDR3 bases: TGTGCCAGCAGAGATCACAGGGCAGATACGCAGTATTTT. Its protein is CASRDHRADTQYF.

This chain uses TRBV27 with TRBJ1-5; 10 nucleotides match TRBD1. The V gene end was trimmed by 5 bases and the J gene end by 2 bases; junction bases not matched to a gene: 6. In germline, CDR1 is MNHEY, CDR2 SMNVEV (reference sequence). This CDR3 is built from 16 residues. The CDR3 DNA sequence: TGTGCCAGCAGTAACACTGGACAGGGGGGCAATCAGCCCCAGCATTTT. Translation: CASSNTGQGGNQPQHF.

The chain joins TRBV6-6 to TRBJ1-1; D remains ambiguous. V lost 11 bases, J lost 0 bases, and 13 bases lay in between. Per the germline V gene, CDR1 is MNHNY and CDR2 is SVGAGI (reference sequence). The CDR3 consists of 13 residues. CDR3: CAGNSGLNTEAFF. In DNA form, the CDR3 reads TGTGCCGGAAACAGCGGACTGAACACTGAAGCTTTCTTT.

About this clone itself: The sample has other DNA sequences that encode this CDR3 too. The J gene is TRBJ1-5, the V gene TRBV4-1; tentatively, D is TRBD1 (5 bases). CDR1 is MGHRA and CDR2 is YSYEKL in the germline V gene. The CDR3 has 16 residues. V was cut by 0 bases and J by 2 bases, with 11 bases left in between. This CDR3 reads CASSQDGGFGNQPQHF. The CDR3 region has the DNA TGCGCCAGCAGCCAAGACGGGGGTTTTGGCAATCAGCCCCAGCATTTT.

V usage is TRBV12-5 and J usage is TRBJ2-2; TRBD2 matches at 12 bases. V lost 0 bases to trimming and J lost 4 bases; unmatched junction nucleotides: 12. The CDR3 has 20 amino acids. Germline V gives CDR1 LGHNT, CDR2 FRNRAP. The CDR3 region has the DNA TGTGCTAGTGGTTTGGTACTGCTAGCGGGAGGGCCCTTTGTCACCGGGGAGCTGTTTTTT. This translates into CASGLVLLAGGPFVTGELFF.

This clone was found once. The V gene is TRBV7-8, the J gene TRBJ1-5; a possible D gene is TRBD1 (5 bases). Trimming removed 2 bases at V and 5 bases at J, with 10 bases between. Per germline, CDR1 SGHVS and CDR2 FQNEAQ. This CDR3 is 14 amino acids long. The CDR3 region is CASSLSRGDQPQHF. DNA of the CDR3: TGTGCCAGCAGCTTATCTCGGGGGGATCAGCCCCAGCATTTT.

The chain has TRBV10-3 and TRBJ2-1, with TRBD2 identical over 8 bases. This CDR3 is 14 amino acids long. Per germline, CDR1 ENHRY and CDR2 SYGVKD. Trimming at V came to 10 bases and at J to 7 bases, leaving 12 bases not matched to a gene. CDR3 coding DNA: TGTGCCACACAAAACGGGGGGGCTAATAATGAGCAGTTCTTC. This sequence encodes CATQNGGANNEQFF.

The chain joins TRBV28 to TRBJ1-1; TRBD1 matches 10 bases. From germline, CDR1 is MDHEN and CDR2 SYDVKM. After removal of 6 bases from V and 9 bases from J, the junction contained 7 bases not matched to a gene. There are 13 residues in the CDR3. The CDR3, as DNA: TGTGCCAGCAGCACCCGGGACAGGGGTAAAGCTTTCTTT. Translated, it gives CASSTRDRGKAFF.

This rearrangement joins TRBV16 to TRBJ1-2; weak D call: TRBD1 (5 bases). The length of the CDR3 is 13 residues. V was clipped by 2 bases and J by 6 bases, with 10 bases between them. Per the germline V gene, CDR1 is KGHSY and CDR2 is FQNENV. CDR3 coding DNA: TGTGCCAGCAGCCAAAATCTCAGGGATGGCTACACCTTC. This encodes CASSQNLRDGYTF.